The clone carrying this T cell receptor (beta chain) was recorded many times. Its antigen remains unknown. The data belong to a study of T cells after yellow fever vaccination. TCRdb reprocessed the 5' RACE reads via MiXCR and lists one record per CDR3 protein. The sample records 240,000 or so distinct CDR3 sequences, 6% to 7.5% being singletons. General observations from the study: Peaking faster, on day 5 versus 15, the secondary response was nonetheless weaker. After the booster, 96% of CD4 and approximately 90% of CD8 primary-response clones were re-detected. Among all clonotypes, a small share was observed in both CD4 and CD8 compartments.

The V and J ends lost 4 bases and 3 bases, in that order; junction bases with no gene match: 1. CDR3 length: 14 residues. Germline CDR1 and CDR2: SGHRS and YFSETQ. This chain joins TRBV5-1 and TRBJ2-6, with TRBD2 identical over 7 bases. Sequences were derived from CD4+ T cells sorted from PBMCs, sampled 15 days after the yellow fever booster vaccination. This clonotype was obtained from a man aged 30 to 39 who received the YFV17D yellow fever vaccine. The CDR3 DNA sequence: TGCGCCAGCAGCCGGGAGGTTGGGGCCAACGTCCTGACTTTC. It specifies CASSREVGANVLTF.